A selection of T cell receptor beta chains follows, all from one sample in a study of control samples from healthy donors and cancer patients. Clones were read by immunoSEQ multiplex PCR, and TCRdb kept only the in-frame ones, dropping some. This sample has roughly 100,000 clones; about 89% occur once, and the top ten carry about 0.92%. What was sequenced was blood. Source of these receptors: a young woman in good health. CDR3s include the opening cysteine and the closing phenylalanine or tryptophan. The order of the fields is CDR3 protein, clone size, J gene, V gene. Size is omitted from some rows. Given values are once, few, many or a class for expanded clones.

CDR3 protein: CASMGREAAGELFF
clone size: .
J gene: TRBJ2-2
V gene: TRBV2

CDR3 protein: CASSPRRTEAFF
clone size: .
J gene: TRBJ1-1
V gene: TRBV7-3

CDR3 protein: CASRTSGGNNEQFF
clone size: .
J gene: TRBJ2-1
V gene: TRBV10-1

CDR3 protein: CASSQARLYYEQYF
clone size: .
J gene: TRBJ2-7
V gene: TRBV3-1/TRBV3-2

CDR3 protein: CASSSGQNTEAFF
clone size: .
J gene: TRBJ1-1
V gene: TRBV18

CDR3 protein: CASSLQGNTEAFF
clone size: .
J gene: TRBJ1-1
V gene: TRBV27

CDR3 protein: CATSRRWSATGEEGYTF
clone size: .
J gene: TRBJ1-2
V gene: TRBV15

CDR3 protein: CASSYSSTSGYNEQFF
clone size: .
J gene: TRBJ2-1
V gene: TRBV6-5

CDR3 protein: CASRSTGLTNEKLFF
clone size: once
J gene: TRBJ1-4
V gene: TRBV2

CDR3 protein: CASSEPTGVGYTF
clone size: .
J gene: TRBJ1-2
V gene: TRBV10-2

CDR3 protein: CASIPSGGYYNEQFF
clone size: once
J gene: TRBJ2-1
V gene: TRBV6-5

CDR3 protein: CASSYGEVSYEQYF
clone size: .
J gene: TRBJ2-7
V gene: TRBV6-5

CDR3 protein: CASSPIQRLSSGANVLTF
clone size: .
J gene: TRBJ2-6
V gene: TRBV5-6

CDR3 protein: CASSQDFGGSRGTFF
clone size: .
J gene: TRBJ1-1
V gene: TRBV3-1/TRBV3-2

CDR3 protein: CASSQLRGDTQYF
clone size: .
J gene: TRBJ2-3
V gene: TRBV4-2

CDR3 protein: CASSWGSELGYTF
clone size: once
J gene: TRBJ1-2
V gene: TRBV5-6

CDR3 protein: CASSVTGANPNYGYTF
clone size: .
J gene: TRBJ1-2
V gene: TRBV9

CDR3 protein: CASREELDAIGYF
clone size: few
J gene: TRBJ2-7
V gene: TRBV6-1

CDR3 protein: CASDFEGNRTEAFF
clone size: .
J gene: TRBJ1-1
V gene: TRBV7-9

CDR3 protein: CASSELSIGRDYGYTF
clone size: once
J gene: TRBJ1-2
V gene: TRBV6-1

CDR3 protein: CASSLVTGNTEAFF
clone size: .
J gene: TRBJ1-1
V gene: TRBV11-2

CDR3 protein: CASSEGAGAQETQYF
clone size: .
J gene: TRBJ2-5
V gene: TRBV6-1

CDR3 protein: CASSHRRLAPTDTQYF
clone size: .
J gene: TRBJ2-3
V gene: TRBV4-1

CDR3 protein: CASSYYAGGTEAFF
clone size: .
J gene: TRBJ1-1
V gene: TRBV6-5

CDR3 protein: CASSLQGGYGYTF
clone size: once
J gene: TRBJ1-2
V gene: TRBV12-3/TRBV12-4

CDR3 protein: CASSFAGPATNYGYTF
clone size: .
J gene: TRBJ1-2
V gene: TRBV28

CDR3 protein: CASSPDGSYTEAFF
clone size: .
J gene: TRBJ1-1
V gene: TRBV11-3

CDR3 protein: CASSLGGNPNTEAFF
clone size: .
J gene: TRBJ1-1
V gene: TRBV5-1

CDR3 protein: CASSATGTAPVLTF
clone size: once
J gene: TRBJ2-6
V gene: TRBV7-6

CDR3 protein: CASRLGSNTEAFF
clone size: .
J gene: TRBJ1-1
V gene: TRBV7-9

CDR3 protein: CASRIAGGPGEQYF
clone size: .
J gene: TRBJ2-7
V gene: TRBV2

CDR3 protein: CASSFPPELQYGYTF
clone size: .
J gene: TRBJ1-2
V gene: TRBV28

CDR3 protein: CASSLRGEKLFF
clone size: .
J gene: TRBJ1-4
V gene: TRBV11-2

CDR3 protein: CASSVVWDTEAFF
clone size: .
J gene: TRBJ1-1
V gene: TRBV9

CDR3 protein: CASSRRDRGSGQPQHF
clone size: .
J gene: TRBJ1-5
V gene: TRBV7-8

CDR3 protein: CASSPTGVRSYEQYF
clone size: few
J gene: TRBJ2-7
V gene: TRBV7-9

CDR3 protein: CASSGGGGPYGYTF
clone size: .
J gene: TRBJ1-2
V gene: TRBV28

CDR3 protein: CATSDPKGVAYGYTF
clone size: .
J gene: TRBJ1-2
V gene: TRBV24-1

CDR3 protein: CASSPRGLGTEAFF
clone size: once
J gene: TRBJ1-1
V gene: TRBV5-8

CDR3 protein: CASSIAGGQENEQFF
clone size: .
J gene: TRBJ2-1
V gene: TRBV6-4

CDR3 protein: CATWGGGPFYNEQFF
clone size: once
J gene: TRBJ2-1
V gene: TRBV28

CDR3 protein: CASKGTADYATNEKLFF
clone size: .
J gene: TRBJ1-4
V gene: TRBV19

CDR3 protein: CASSGETEAFF
clone size: .
J gene: TRBJ1-1
V gene: TRBV5-1

CDR3 protein: CASRWDWGDGYTF
clone size: .
J gene: TRBJ1-2
V gene: TRBV5-6